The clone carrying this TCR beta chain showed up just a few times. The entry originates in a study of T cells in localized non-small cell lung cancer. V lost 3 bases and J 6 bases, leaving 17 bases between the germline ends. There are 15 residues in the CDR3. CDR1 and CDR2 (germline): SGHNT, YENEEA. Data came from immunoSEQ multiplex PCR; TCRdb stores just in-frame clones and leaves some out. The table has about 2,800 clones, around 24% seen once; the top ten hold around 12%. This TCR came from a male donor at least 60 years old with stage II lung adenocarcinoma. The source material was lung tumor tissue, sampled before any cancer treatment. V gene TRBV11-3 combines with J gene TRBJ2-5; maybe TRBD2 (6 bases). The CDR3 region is CASSLRYAGRKTQYF. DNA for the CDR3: TGTGCCAGCAGCTTGCGTTATGCAGGGAGGAAGACCCAGTACTTC.